Each of the 22 T cell receptor beta chains below was sequenced from the same sample in a study of T-cell reconstitution after alpha-beta-depleted transplantation in children. Molecular barcoding with unique molecular identifiers was used for the TCRbeta library. TCRdb reprocessed the PCR reads via MiXCR and lists one record per CDR3 protein. Found here are 480,000 or so distinct CDR3 sequences, 8% to 11% of them singletons; the top ten hold roughly 2%. The material sequenced was PBMCs, taken before TCRalphabeta/CD19-depleted stem cell transplant. These TCRs come from a child aged 2 to 10 with inherited bone marrow failure, due to receive a stem cell transplant.

This clonotype was counted only a few times. The chain couples TRBV12-5 to TRBJ2-2; D is ambiguous. V lost 1 base, J lost 6 bases, and 6 bases lay in between. The CDR3 has 13 amino acids. Germline V gives CDR1 LGHNT, CDR2 FRNRAP. The DNA for the CDR3 is TGTGCTAGTGGTTTGGGGGCGGCCGGGGAGCTGTTTTTT. Translation: CASGLGAAGELFF.

This clonotype was detected only a few times. V gene TRBV7-8 combines with J gene TRBJ2-7; 9 nucleotides agree with TRBD1. The ends lost 7 bases at V and 2 bases at J; junction bases unmatched: 9. This CDR3 spans 15 amino acids. Germline V gene data show CDR1 as SGHVS and CDR2 as FQNEAQ. This chain's CDR3 is CASTPYRDRAYEQYF. In nucleotides, the CDR3 is TGTGCCAGCACCCCCTACCGGGACAGGGCCTACGAGCAGTACTTC.

A few counts support this clonotype. V is TRBV4-3 and J is TRBJ1-2, with unresolved D. The length of the CDR3 is 15 residues. V shed 2 bases and J shed 0 bases, with 10 bases lying between them. Germline CDR1 and CDR2: LGHNA and YSLEER. In nucleotides, the CDR3 is TGCGCCAGCAGCCAACACCACCGTTCTAACTATGGCTACACCTTC. Translated, it gives CASSQHHRSNYGYTF.

This clonotype was picked up many times. The J gene is TRBJ1-4, the V gene TRBV5-5, with unresolved D. The CDR3 totals 12 residues. The germline CDR1 and CDR2 sequences are SGHKS and YYEKEE (reference sequence). V shed 1 base and J shed 8 bases, with 6 bases lying between them. In DNA, the CDR3 is TGTGCCAGCAGCTTGTTGGGGGAAAAACTGTTTTTT. Encoded protein: CASSLLGEKLFF.

Ten or more counts support this clonotype. The chain couples TRBV20-1 to TRBJ2-1; the D gene is possibly TRBD2 (5 bases). Looked up from germline, CDR1 is DFQATT and CDR2 is SNEGSKA (reference sequence). The CDR3 loop spans 14 amino acids. V dropped 3 bases and J dropped 1 base, with 10 bases sitting between them. The CDR3 loop reads CSASSGSSYNEQFF. The CDR3 coding sequence is TGCAGTGCTAGCAGTGGGAGTTCCTACAATGAGCAGTTCTTC.

This clonotype came up a few times. This chain uses TRBV19 with TRBJ2-1, with a tentative D call TRBD2 (6 bases). CDR1 LNHDA and CDR2 SQIVND come from the germline V gene (reference sequence). V lost 1 base to trimming and J lost 6 bases, with 13 bases between them. There are 15 residues in the CDR3. This CDR3 is CASSIGLAMGNEQFF. The CDR3 DNA is TGTGCCAGTAGTATAGGGCTAGCGATGGGCAATGAGCAGTTCTTC.

Ten or more counts support this clonotype. The chain uses TRBV4-3 and TRBJ2-3; D uncertain. V lost 3 bases and J 4 bases, leaving 11 bases between the germline ends. The germline V gene encodes CDR1 LGHNA and CDR2 YSLEER. The length of the CDR3 is 14 residues. In DNA, the CDR3 is TGCGCCAGCAGCCAGGTCCCGGCCCCAGATACGCAGTATTTT. Protein product: CASSQVPAPDTQYF.

This clonotype was seen ten or more times. The rearrangement uses TRBV7-2 and TRBJ2-7; 12 nucleotides align to TRBD2. This CDR3 region has 15 residues. The trim removed 3 bases at V and 3 bases at J, leaving 3 bases unmatched. CDR1 and CDR2 from the germline V gene are SGHTA and FQGNSA. Written as DNA, the CDR3 is TGTGCCAGCAGCTTCCCGACTAGCGGGAGCTACGAGCAGTACTTC. It specifies CASSFPTSGSYEQYF.

The DNA for the CDR3 is TGCAGTGCTAGCGTTCTTCGGTCGATGTCCTACAATGAGCAGTTCTTC. Its protein is CSASVLRSMSYNEQFF. This chain connects TRBV20-1 to TRBJ2-1; D ambiguous. Trimming stripped 3 bases from V and 1 base from J, with 16 bases between. Germline values: CDR1 DFQATT, CDR2 SNEGSKA (reference sequence). The CDR3 has 16 residues.

This clonotype came up many times. The rearrangement joins TRBV5-1 to TRBJ2-7; 7 positions agree with TRBD1. J lost 6 bases, V lost 3 bases, and 9 bases had no gene match. The CDR3 extends over 14 amino acids. Germline CDR1 SGHRS, CDR2 YFSETQ. In nucleotides, the CDR3 is TGCGCCAGCAGCTACCGGGACAGTTTTACCGAGCAGTACTTC. This codes for CASSYRDSFTEQYF. The variable domain in full, with the rest retrieved from reference TRBV5-1 and TRBJ2-7, is KAGVTQTPRYLIKTRGQQVTLSCSPISGHRSVSWYQQTPGQGLQFLFEYFSETQRNKGNFPGRFSGRQFSNSRSEMNVSTLELGDSALYLCASSYRDSFTEQYFGPGTRLTVT.

This clonotype was found many times. The chain uses TRBV7-9 and TRBJ2-1; D gene unclear. This CDR3 is built from 12 residues. The germline V gene has CDR1 SEHNR and CDR2 FQNEAQ (reference sequence). Trimming left V 3 bases short and J 16 bases short, with 16 bases between. CDR3 bases: TGTGCCAGCAGCTTGGGTCCACAGTCCGGTTTCTTC. This gives the protein CASSLGPQSGFF.

This clonotype was observed at least ten times. J is TRBJ1-2 and V is TRBV12-3 or TRBV12-4; D gene unclear. The germline V and J ends were trimmed by 5 bases and 7 bases, with 11 bases remaining between them. CDR3 length equals 12 residues. CDR3 region: CASSPRVTGYTF. In DNA form, the CDR3 reads TGTGCCAGCAGTCCAAGGGTAACTGGCTACACCTTC.

This clonotype was detected only a few times. CDR3: CASSEGLAGRGFAGELFF. The CDR3 region has the DNA TGCGCCAGCAGCGAGGGACTAGCGGGGAGAGGATTCGCCGGGGAGCTGTTTTTT. V is TRBV5-1 and J is TRBJ2-2; 13 nucleotides line up with TRBD2. This CDR3 contains 18 residues. The V segment lost 4 bases and the J segment 6 bases; nucleotides outside the gene matches: 12. Germline values: CDR1 SGHRS, CDR2 YFSETQ.

This clonotype occurred many times. The DNA of the CDR3 is TGTGCCAGCAGCCAAAGCGGGGGGAAAAACATTCAGTACTTC. Translated: CASSQSGGKNIQYF. The rearrangement uses TRBV3-1 and TRBJ2-4, with 9 bases identical to TRBD2. Germline-derived CDR1 and CDR2 are LGHDT and YNNKEL (reference sequence). Trimming cost V 2 bases and J 4 bases; bases outside gene matches: 0. The CDR3 length is 14 residues.

This clonotype was counted ten times or more. V gene TRBV4-3 combines with J gene TRBJ2-1; D might be TRBD1 (6 bases). CDR3 length equals 17 residues. Germline V lookup: CDR1 LGHNA, CDR2 YSLEER. The V end was cut by 0 bases, the J end by 6 bases, with 18 bases between. CDR3 DNA: TGCGCCAGCAGCCAAGACCTCATAGTATTAGGGGGCAATGAGCAGTTCTTC. Amino acid sequence: CASSQDLIVLGGNEQFF.

At least ten counts were recorded for this clonotype. The chain is built from TRBV10-3 and TRBJ2-3; 9 bases match TRBD2. CDR3 length equals 18 residues. V lost 0 bases and J lost 2; bases outside the gene matches: 9. CDR1 and CDR2 (germline): ENHRY, SYGVKD. CDR3 residues: CAISESLAGMVITDTQYF. The CDR3 DNA is TGTGCCATCAGTGAGTCGCTAGCGGGAATGGTGATCACAGATACGCAGTATTTT.

This clonotype has ten or more counts. J is TRBJ2-2 and V is TRBV7-2; TRBD2 matches at 9 bases. The CDR3 is 15 residues long. Germline-derived CDR1 and CDR2 are SGHTA and FQGNSA. V dropped 5 bases and J dropped 4; count of bases not matched to a gene: 5. The CDR3 loop is CASSPSGTGTGELFF. CDR3 DNA: TGTGCCAGCAGCCCTAGCGGGACGGGCACCGGGGAGCTGTTTTTT.

The chain joins TRBV3-1 to TRBJ2-3; the D call may be TRBD1 or TRBD2 (5 bases each). CDR1 and CDR2 (germline): LGHDT, YNNKEL (reference sequence). The CDR3 runs to 14 residues. The V end was cut by 2 bases, the J end by 4 bases, with 10 bases between. CDR3 loop: CASSQSQGPDTQYF. The CDR3 DNA reads as TGTGCCAGCAGCCAAAGCCAGGGACCAGATACGCAGTATTTT.

This clonotype was observed many times. The V gene is TRBV20-1, the J gene TRBJ2-1; either TRBD1 or TRBD2 may fit D (5 bases each). From germline, CDR1 is DFQATT and CDR2 SNEGSKA (reference sequence). V dropped 6 bases and J dropped 10 bases, with 19 bases sitting between them. CDR3 length: 13 amino acids. CDR3 in amino acids: CSALVGAGWEQFF. The DNA of the CDR3 is TGCAGTGCCCTGGTCGGGGCCGGATGGGAGCAGTTCTTC.

This clonotype showed up many times. This chain connects TRBV29-1 to TRBJ2-3; tentative D call: TRBD2 (5 bases). The CDR3 is 18 residues long. Trimming took 1 base from V and 3 from J, leaving 23 bases between them. Per the germline V gene, CDR1 is SQVTM and CDR2 is ANQGSEA. The CDR3 spells CSVEGPAWGETRTDTQYF. The CDR3 DNA is TGCAGCGTTGAAGGCCCCGCTTGGGGAGAGACAAGAACAGATACGCAGTATTTT.

In this sample, this clonotype turned up many times. The chain joins TRBV14 to TRBJ2-7, with 7 bases identical to TRBD2. Germline CDR1 SGHDN, CDR2 FVKESK. Trimming took 1 base from V and 0 from J; bases not matched to a gene: 6. This CDR3 is built from 16 residues. The DNA for the CDR3 is TGTGCCAGCAGCCAAGCCAGCGGGATATTCTCCTACGAGCAGTACTTC. This encodes CASSQASGIFSYEQYF.

This clonotype showed up many times. V is TRBV7-2 and J is TRBJ1-2; the D gene is possibly TRBD1 (6 bases). The CDR3 runs 15 residues. The germline V and J ends were trimmed by 5 bases and 5 bases, with 18 bases remaining between them. Germline values: CDR1 SGHTA, CDR2 FQGNSA. The CDR3 here is CASSPIQGLGYGYTF. The CDR3 nucleotides read TGTGCCAGCAGCCCCATACAGGGTCTAGGATATGGCTACACCTTC.